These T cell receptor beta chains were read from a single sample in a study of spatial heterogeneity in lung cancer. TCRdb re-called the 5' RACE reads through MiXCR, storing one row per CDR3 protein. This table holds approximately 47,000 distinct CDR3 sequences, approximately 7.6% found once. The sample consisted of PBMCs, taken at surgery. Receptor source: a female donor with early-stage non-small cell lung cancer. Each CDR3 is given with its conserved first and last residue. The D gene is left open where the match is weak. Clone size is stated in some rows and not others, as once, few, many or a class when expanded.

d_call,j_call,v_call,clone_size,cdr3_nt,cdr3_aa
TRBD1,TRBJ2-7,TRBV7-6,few,TGTGCCAGCAGCCCACCGGACAGGGGGCGCAGCGAGCAGTACTTC,CASSPPDRGRSEQYF
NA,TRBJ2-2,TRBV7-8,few,TGTGCCAGCAGGCCAAGGACCGGGGAGCTGTTTTTT,CASRPRTGELFF
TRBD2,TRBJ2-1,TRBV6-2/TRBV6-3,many,TGTGCCAGCAGTGTTCGAGCGGGGGGGCCCAATGAGCAGTTCTTC,CASSVRAGGPNEQFF
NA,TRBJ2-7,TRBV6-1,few,TGTGCCAGCAGTGAAGCGCAAGGCTCCAGCTCCTACGAGCAGTACTTC,CASSEAQGSSSYEQYF
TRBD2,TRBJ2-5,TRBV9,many,TGTGCCAGCAGCGCCGGACTAGTCCAAGAGACCCAGTACTTC,CASSAGLVQETQYF
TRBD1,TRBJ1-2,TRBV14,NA,TGTGCCAGCAGCCCCCTAGGACAGGGGTCTAACTATGGCTACACCTTC,CASSPLGQGSNYGYTF
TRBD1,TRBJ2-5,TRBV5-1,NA,TGCGCCAGCAGCTTGGCGACAGGGCTGGAGACCCAGTACTTC,CASSLATGLETQYF
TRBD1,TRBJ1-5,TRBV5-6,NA,TGTGCCAGCAGCCGTGACAGGGTTGGGCAGCCCCAGCATTTT,CASSRDRVGQPQHF
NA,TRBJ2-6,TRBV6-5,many,TGTGCCAGCAGTTATTCCGGGGTCGGGGCCAACGTCCTGACTTTC,CASSYSGVGANVLTF
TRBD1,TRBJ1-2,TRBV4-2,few,TGTGCCAGCAGCCCCACAGGGGGCTTGGGGGGCTACACCTTC,CASSPTGGLGGYTF
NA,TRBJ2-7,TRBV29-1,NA,TGCAGCGTAGCCGTGTCAGGGAGTAGAGAGCAGTACTTC,CSVAVSGSREQYF
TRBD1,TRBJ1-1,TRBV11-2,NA,TGTGCCAGCAGGCTTACAGGGGACACTGAAGCTTTCTTT,CASRLTGDTEAFF
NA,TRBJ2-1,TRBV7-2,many,TGTGCCAGCAGCTTAGCTTTTTCGGGGGAAAGTGAGCAGTTCTTC,CASSLAFSGESEQFF
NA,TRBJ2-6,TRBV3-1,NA,TGTGCCAGCAGCCAAGCGGGTAGCTCTGGGGCCAACGTCCTGACTTTC,CASSQAGSSGANVLTF
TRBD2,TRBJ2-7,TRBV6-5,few,TGTGCCAGCACTGCGGGTCGCGGGGGAGGCTACGAGCAGTACTTC,CASTAGRGGGYEQYF
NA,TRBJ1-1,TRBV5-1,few,TGCGCCAGCAGCTTAAAGACAGACATGAACACTGAAGCTTTCTTT,CASSLKTDMNTEAFF
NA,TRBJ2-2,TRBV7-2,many,TGTGCCAGCAGCTTAGCGAGACCGACACACACCGGGGAGCTGTTTTTT,CASSLARPTHTGELFF
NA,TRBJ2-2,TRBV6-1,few,TGTGCCAGCAGTGGGGTGCGAGGTAACACCGGGGAGCTGTTTTTT,CASSGVRGNTGELFF
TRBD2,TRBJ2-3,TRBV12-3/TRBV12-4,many,TGTGCCAGCAGTTTCCCTAGCGGGGGGCTTACAGATACGCAGTATTTT,CASSFPSGGLTDTQYF
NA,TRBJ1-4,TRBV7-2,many,TGTGCCAGCCGTCACGGCAGGGGCGGGGATGAAAAACTGTTTTTT,CASRHGRGGDEKLFF
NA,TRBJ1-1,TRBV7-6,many,TGTGCCAGCAGCTTAGGACAACATGGGATGAACACTGAAGCTTTCTTT,CASSLGQHGMNTEAFF
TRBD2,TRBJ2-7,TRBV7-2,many,TGTGCCAGCAGCTTAGTCCCTAGCGGGGGATCCTACGAGCAGTACTTC,CASSLVPSGGSYEQYF
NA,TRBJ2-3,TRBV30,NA,TGTGCCTGGACCGGCGGCGGCACAGATACGCAGTATTTT,CAWTGGGTDTQYF
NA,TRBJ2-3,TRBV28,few,TGTGCCAGCAGTGGGACTTTCACTAGCACAGATACGCAGTATTTT,CASSGTFTSTDTQYF
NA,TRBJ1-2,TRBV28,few,TGTGCCAGCAGTTTCCCTGGGGAAGGCTATGGCTACACCTTC,CASSFPGEGYGYTF
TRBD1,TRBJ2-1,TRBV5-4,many,TGTGCCAGCAGCTTGGTGAGGGGGCTGTACAATGAGCAGTTCTTC,CASSLVRGLYNEQFF
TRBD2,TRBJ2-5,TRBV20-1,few,TGCAGTGCTGGACCTCTAGCGGGGGAAGAGACCCAGTACTTC,CSAGPLAGEETQYF
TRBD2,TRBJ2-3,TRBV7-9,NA,TGTGCCAGCAGCTTAGGGACTAGCGGGCGCTTCACAGATACGCAGTATTTT,CASSLGTSGRFTDTQYF
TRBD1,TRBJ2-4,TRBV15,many,TGTGCCACCAGCAGGTTCGGGACAGGGAGAAACATTCAGTACTTC,CATSRFGTGRNIQYF
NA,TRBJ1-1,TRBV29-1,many,TGCAGTGTAACAGGCGGGGCTGAAGCTTTCTTT,CSVTGGAEAFF
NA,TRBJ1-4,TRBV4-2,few,TGTGCCAGCAGCCCGGCGGGCAGGGGAGGGTCAACTAATGAAAAACTGTTTTTT,CASSPAGRGGSTNEKLFF
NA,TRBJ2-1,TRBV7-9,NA,TGTACCAGCAGCTTTACCGGGACCCCCTACAATGAGCAGTTCTTC,CTSSFTGTPYNEQFF
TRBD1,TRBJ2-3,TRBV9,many,TGTGCCAGCAGCGCCAGACAGGGAGCCACAGATACGCAGTATTTT,CASSARQGATDTQYF
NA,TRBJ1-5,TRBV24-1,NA,TGTGCCACCAGTGATGGGTCAGCTAGAAATCAGCCCCAGCATTTT,CATSDGSARNQPQHF
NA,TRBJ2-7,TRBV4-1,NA,TGTGCCAGCAGCCAAGGACTTGAGCCTTCGTTGGACGAGCAGTACTTC,CASSQGLEPSLDEQYF
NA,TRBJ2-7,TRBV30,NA,TGTGCCTGGAGTGTACTCAGATACGAGCAGTACTTC,CAWSVLRYEQYF
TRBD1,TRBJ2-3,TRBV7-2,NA,TGTGCCAGCAGTCGAACCCCGGGACAGGGTAGAGATACGCAGTATTTT,CASSRTPGQGRDTQYF
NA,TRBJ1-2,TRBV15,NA,TGTGCCACCAGCAGAGACCCAGGTTATGGCTACACCTTC,CATSRDPGYGYTF
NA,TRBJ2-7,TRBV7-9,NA,TGTGCCAGCAGCCCGCCGGGAGATAGAGACTACGAGCAGTACTTC,CASSPPGDRDYEQYF
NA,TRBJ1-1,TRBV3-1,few,TGTGCCAGCAGGAACAGGGTTAACACTGAAGCTTTCTTT,CASRNRVNTEAFF
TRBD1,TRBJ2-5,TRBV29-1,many,TGCAGCGTAGACGACAGGGGTGAGACCCAGTACTTC,CSVDDRGETQYF
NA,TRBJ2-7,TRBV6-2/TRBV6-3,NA,TGTGCCAGCAGTGCCCTTGGACTCTACGAGCAGTACTTC,CASSALGLYEQYF
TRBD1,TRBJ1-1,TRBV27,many,TGTGCCAGCAGTTTAATAGGGGCAGGGGGTTTGAACACTGAAGCTTTCTTT,CASSLIGAGGLNTEAFF
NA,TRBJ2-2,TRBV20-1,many,TGCAGTGCTTTGGACTACAGTGACACCGGGGAGCTGTTTTTT,CSALDYSDTGELFF
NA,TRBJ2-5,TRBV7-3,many,TGTGCCAGCAGCCAGACCGCGGGGACCCAGTACTTC,CASSQTAGTQYF
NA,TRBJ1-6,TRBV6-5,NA,TGTGCCAGCAGCCCGGACAGCTATAATTCACCCCTCCACTTT,CASSPDSYNSPLHF
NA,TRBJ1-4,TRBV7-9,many,TGCGTCGTAGAGAGCACTAATGAAAAACTGTTTTTT,CVVESTNEKLFF
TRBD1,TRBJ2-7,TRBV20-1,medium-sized,TGCAGTGCGCCGCTCCCTTCGGGACAGGACAATCCCCAGCAGTACTTC,CSAPLPSGQDNPQQYF
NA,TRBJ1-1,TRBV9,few,TGTGCCAGCAGTCAATCGATGGGGGGTGAAGCTTTCTTT,CASSQSMGGEAFF
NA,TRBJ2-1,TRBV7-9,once,TGTGCCAGCACCTCCCATGAGGGCTACAATGAGCAGTTCTTC,CASTSHEGYNEQFF
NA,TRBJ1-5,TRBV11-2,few,TGTGCCAGCAGCTTACAGCGCAATCAGCCCCAGCATTTT,CASSLQRNQPQHF